The 8 T cell receptor beta chains reported below all come from one sample, sequenced in a study of cytomegalovirus exposure and HLA in healthy donors. TCRdb's table, derived via immunoSEQ multiplex PCR, lists solely in-frame clones and lacks some. The data contain 300,000 or so clones, roughly 87% of them singletons. The sequenced sample was PBMCs. These TCRs come from a man aged 30 to 39 in good health and CMV-seronegative.

Only one count was recorded for this clone. The V and J genes are TRBV10-3 and TRBJ2-6; D gene uncertain. The ends were cut back, 5 bases at V and 0 bases at J, with 5 bases in the middle. There are 14 residues in the CDR3. Germline CDR1 ENHRY, CDR2 SYGVKD. This CDR3 reads CAISSGSGANVLTF. The CDR3 DNA is TGTGCCATCAGTTCGGGCTCTGGGGCCAACGTCCTGACTTTC.

V gene TRBV7-9 combines with J gene TRBJ1-2, with 9 bases that match TRBD1. The CDR3 runs 14 residues. CDR1 is SEHNR and CDR2 is FQNEAQ in the germline V gene (reference sequence). Unmatched junction bases numbered 5, after V lost 1 base and J lost 8 bases. CDR3 sequence reads: CASSLDRDRVGYTF. The CDR3 region has the DNA TGTGCCAGCAGCTTAGATCGGGACAGGGTGGGCTACACCTTC.

The chain has TRBV5-4 and TRBJ1-3; D ambiguous. This CDR3 is built from 15 residues. V dropped 3 bases and J dropped 0 bases, with 10 bases sitting between them. From germline, CDR1 is SGHNT and CDR2 YYREEE (reference sequence). DNA for the CDR3: TGTGCCAGCAGCTACGACATTAACTCTGGAAACACCATATATTTT. Amino acid sequence: CASSYDINSGNTIYF. Supplemented by reference TRBV5-4 and TRBJ1-3, the full variable domain reads ETGVTQSPTHLIKTRGQQVTLRCSSQSGHNTVSWYQQALGQGPQFIFQYYREEENGRGNFPPRFSGLQFPNYSSELNVNALELDDSALYLCASSYDINSGNTIYFGEGSWLTVV.

This clone showed up just a few times. J is TRBJ2-7 and V is TRBV29-1; TRBD2 might be the D (6 bases). Per germline, CDR1 SQVTM and CDR2 ANQGSEA. V lost 5 bases and J 0 bases, leaving 17 bases between the germline ends. This CDR3 has 15 residues. CDR3 in DNA: TGCAGCGTTTCTGCGGGGTCAGGGACCTCCTACGAGCAGTACTTC. Protein product: CSVSAGSGTSYEQYF.

The chain's CDR3 is CASGLVGNYGYTF. CDR3 coding DNA: TGCGCCAGCGGGCTCGTTGGGAACTATGGCTACACCTTC. The chain links TRBV5-1 to TRBJ1-2; D not certain. Germline V gene data show CDR1 as SGHRS and CDR2 as YFSETQ. Trimming removed 7 bases from V and 2 bases from J, with 12 bases in between. CDR3 size: 13 residues.

This clone was seen once. The rearrangement links TRBV6-5 to TRBJ2-1, with D possibly TRBD2 on 6 matching bases. The CDR3 is 14 residues long. V gave up 5 bases and J gave up 8 bases, with 16 bases separating them. Germline values: CDR1 MNHEY, CDR2 SVGAGI. For the CDR3, the DNA is TGTGCCAGCAGTCTGGGACTTGGAGCCGATGAGCAGTTCTTC. Protein: CASSLGLGADEQFF.

The chain is built from TRBV6-5 and TRBJ2-7, with TRBD1 matching over 10 bases. CDR3 length: 14 residues. Germline V lookup: CDR1 MNHEY, CDR2 SVGAGI. V was clipped by 8 bases and J by 7 bases; unmatched bases: 11. Written as DNA, the CDR3 is TGTGCCAGCGGCGGCGGGACAGGGGTCTTTGAGCAGTACTTC. This codes for CASGGGTGVFEQYF.

The chain recombines TRBV6-4 with TRBJ2-3; D is perhaps TRBD1 (6 bases). CDR3 length: 16 residues. With 3 bases removed from V and 2 bases from J, the gap between germline ends came to 15 bases. Germline CDR1 is MRHNA and CDR2 is SNTAGT. CDR3 sequence: CASSELAGAITDTQYF. The CDR3 nucleotides are TGTGCCAGCAGTGAATTGGCAGGGGCGATCACAGATACGCAGTATTTT.